This T cell receptor (beta chain) was found in a study of shared clonotypes between healthy human individuals. This clone has only a few counts. Libraries were prepared by immunoSEQ multiplex PCR; TCRdb keeps only in-frame clonotypes and omits some of them. The table shows 150,000 to 200,000 clones, with 65% to 70% occurring only once. The source of this sequence is a man aged 30 to 39 in good health. The sample consisted of memory CD4+ T cells sorted from blood. Indicated subset: CD45RA-negative fraction.

For the CDR3, the DNA is TGTGCCAGCAGCTCCCCCCGGACAGGCTACGAGCAGTACTTC. Amino acids: CASSSPRTGYEQYF. V gene TRBV5-5 combines with J gene TRBJ2-7, with 7 bases aligning to TRBD1. CDR3 size: 14 residues. The junction had 6 bases not matched to a gene; V was cut back by 3 bases and J by 3 bases. Germline CDR1 reads SGHKS; CDR2 reads YYEKEE (reference sequence).